What follows describes a single TCR beta chain. This sample was included in a study of blood T cell repertoires in COVID-19. Study overall: Material from acute and convalescent COVID-19 was sourced from the United States, Italy and Spain. PBMCs, B-cell-depleted T cells, or T cells provided the cDNA or gDNA that made up the material.

In the authors' methods: Amplification of reference gene primers was used by the study to estimate nucleated cell counts. Sequenced by immunoSEQ multiplex PCR; TCRdb stores in-frame clones only, minus some. That table supplies the V and J calls and clone size; D and trimming were determined from the DNA. Seen here are over 130,000 clones, more than 60% observed once, and the top ten hold roughly 15%. The CDR3 length is 17 residues. The germline gives CDR1 LGHDT, CDR2 YNNKEL (reference sequence). Trimming took 2 bases from V and 5 from J; bases not matched to a gene: 11. V usage is TRBV3-1 (or the pseudogene TRBV3-2) and J usage is TRBJ2-5; 10 nucleotides line up with TRBD2. This TCR came from a man aged 50 to 59 with acute or convalescent COVID-19. Sequenced: peripheral blood. CDR3 in DNA: TGTGCCAGCAGCCAATCCTCTAGCGGGGGAGTCGGGGAGACCCAGTACTTC. Protein product: CASSQSSSGGVGETQYF.